This T cell receptor (beta chain) emerged from a study of shared clonotypes between healthy human individuals. Study-level results: In having few donors, the study represented limited genetic and exposure-history diversity.

As concerns this clone: The antigen is undetermined.

Several immunoSEQ plates held equal portions of the genomic DNA taken from each subset. Method: immunoSEQ multiplex PCR; TCRdb's copy keeps in-frame clones and lacks some. Here the sample spans about 380,000 clones, 95% to 97% being singletons. CDR1 is MDHEN, CDR2 SYDVKM, per germline. V lost 5 bases and J lost 3; bases outside the gene matches: 5. CDR3 length equals 14 residues. V gene TRBV28 combines with J gene TRBJ2-7, with 9 bases matching TRBD1. The sample taken for sequencing was memory CD8+ T cells sorted from blood. This sample's subset: CD45RO+ cells pooled with CCR7-negative TemRA cells. The sequence was collected from a man aged 30 to 39 in good health. CDR3 sequence: CASSTGTGNYEQYF. CDR3 bases: TGTGCCAGCAGTACCGGGACAGGGAACTACGAGCAGTACTTC.